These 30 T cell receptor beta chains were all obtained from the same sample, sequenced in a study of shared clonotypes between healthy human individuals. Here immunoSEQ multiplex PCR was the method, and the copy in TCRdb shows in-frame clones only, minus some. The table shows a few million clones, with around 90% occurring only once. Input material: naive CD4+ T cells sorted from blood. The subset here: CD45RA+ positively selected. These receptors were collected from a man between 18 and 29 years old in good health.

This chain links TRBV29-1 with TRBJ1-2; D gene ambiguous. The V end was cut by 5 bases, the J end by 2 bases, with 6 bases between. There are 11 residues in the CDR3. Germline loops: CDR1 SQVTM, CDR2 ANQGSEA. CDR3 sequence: CSVYWNYGYTF. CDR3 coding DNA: TGCAGCGTTTATTGGAACTATGGCTACACCTTC. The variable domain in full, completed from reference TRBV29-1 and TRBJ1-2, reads SAVISQKPSRDICQRGTSLTIQCQVDSQVTMMFWYRQQPGQSLTLIATANQGSEATYESGFVIDKFPISRPNLTFSTLTVSNMSPEDSSIYLCSVYWNYGYTFGSGTRLTVV.

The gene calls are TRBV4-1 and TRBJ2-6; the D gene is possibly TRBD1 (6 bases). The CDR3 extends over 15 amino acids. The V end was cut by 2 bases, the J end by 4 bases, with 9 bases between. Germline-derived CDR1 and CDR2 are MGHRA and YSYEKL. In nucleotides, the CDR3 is TGCGCCAGCAGCCAATGGGGGCCAGGGGCCAACGTCCTGACTTTC. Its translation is CASSQWGPGANVLTF.

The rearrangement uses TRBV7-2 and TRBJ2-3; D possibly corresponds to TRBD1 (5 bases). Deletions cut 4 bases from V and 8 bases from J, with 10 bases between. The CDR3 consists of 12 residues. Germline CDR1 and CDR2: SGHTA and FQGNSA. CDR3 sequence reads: CASSSGKGTQYF. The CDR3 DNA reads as TGTGCCAGCAGCTCAGGGAAGGGTACGCAGTATTTT.

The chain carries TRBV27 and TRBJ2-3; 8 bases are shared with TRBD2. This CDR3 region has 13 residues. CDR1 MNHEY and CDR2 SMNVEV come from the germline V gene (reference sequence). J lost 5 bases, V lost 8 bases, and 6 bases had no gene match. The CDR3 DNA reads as TGTGCCAGCCTCGGGGGGGCCGGAGATACGCAGTATTTT. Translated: CASLGGAGDTQYF.

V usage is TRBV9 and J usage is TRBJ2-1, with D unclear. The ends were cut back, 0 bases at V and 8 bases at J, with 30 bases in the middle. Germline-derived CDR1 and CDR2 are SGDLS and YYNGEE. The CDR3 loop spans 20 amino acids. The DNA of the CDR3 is TGTGCCAGCAGCGTAGGAGAGGTCTGGCCGTTTGAGTTTCGCAATCATGAGCAGTTCTTC. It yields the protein CASSVGEVWPFEFRNHEQFF.

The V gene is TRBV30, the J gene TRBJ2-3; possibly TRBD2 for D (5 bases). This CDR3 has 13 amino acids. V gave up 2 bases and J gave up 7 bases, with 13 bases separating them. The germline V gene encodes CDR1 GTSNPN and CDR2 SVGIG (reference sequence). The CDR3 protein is CAWSMRTPNTQYF. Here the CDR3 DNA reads TGTGCCTGGAGTATGAGGACTCCGAATACGCAGTATTTT.

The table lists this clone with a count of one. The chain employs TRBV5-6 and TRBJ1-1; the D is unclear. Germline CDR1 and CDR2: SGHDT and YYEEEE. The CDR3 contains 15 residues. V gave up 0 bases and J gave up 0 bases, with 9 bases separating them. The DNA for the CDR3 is TGTGCCAGCAGCTTGGTTCCCAGACTGAACACTGAAGCTTTCTTT. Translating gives CASSLVPRLNTEAFF.

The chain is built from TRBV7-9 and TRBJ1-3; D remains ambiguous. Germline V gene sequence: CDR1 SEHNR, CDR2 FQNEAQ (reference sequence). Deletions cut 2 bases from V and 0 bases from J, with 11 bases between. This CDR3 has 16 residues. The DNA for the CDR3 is TGTGCCAGCAGCTTATCCCGGAGTCTCTCTGGAAACACCATATATTTT. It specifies CASSLSRSLSGNTIYF.

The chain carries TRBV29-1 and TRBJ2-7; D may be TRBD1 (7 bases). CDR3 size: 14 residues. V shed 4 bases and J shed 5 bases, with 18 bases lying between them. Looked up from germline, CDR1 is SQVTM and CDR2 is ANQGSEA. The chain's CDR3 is CSVVVHRGGDEQYF. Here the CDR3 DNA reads TGCAGCGTTGTAGTCCACAGGGGAGGCGACGAGCAGTACTTC.

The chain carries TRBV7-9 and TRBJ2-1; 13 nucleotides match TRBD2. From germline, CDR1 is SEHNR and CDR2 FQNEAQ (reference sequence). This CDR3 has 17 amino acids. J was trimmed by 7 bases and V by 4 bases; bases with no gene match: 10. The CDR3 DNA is TGTGCCAGCAGCTCCCCGGGACTAGCGGGGCAATGGAATGAGCAGTTCTTC. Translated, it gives CASSSPGLAGQWNEQFF.

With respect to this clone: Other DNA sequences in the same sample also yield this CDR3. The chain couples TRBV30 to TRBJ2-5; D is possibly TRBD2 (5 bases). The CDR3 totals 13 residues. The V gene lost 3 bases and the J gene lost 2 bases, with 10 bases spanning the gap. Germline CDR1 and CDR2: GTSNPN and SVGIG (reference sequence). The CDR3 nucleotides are TGTGCCTGGAGCACGGGATTACAAGAGACCCAGTACTTC. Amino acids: CAWSTGLQETQYF.

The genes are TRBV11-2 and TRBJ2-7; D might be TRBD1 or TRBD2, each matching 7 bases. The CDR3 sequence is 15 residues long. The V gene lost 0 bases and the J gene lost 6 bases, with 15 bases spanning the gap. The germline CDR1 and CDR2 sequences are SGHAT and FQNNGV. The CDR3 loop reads CASSLDRGGDPEQYF. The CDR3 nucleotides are TGTGCCAGCAGCTTAGACAGGGGGGGGGACCCCGAGCAGTACTTC.

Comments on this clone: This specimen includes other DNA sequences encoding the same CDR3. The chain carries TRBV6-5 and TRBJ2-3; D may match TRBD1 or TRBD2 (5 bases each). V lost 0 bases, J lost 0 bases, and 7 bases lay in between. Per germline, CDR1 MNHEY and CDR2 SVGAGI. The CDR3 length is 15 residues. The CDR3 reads CASSYSGPSTDTQYF. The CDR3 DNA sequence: TGTGCCAGCAGTTACTCGGGACCGAGCACAGATACGCAGTATTTT.

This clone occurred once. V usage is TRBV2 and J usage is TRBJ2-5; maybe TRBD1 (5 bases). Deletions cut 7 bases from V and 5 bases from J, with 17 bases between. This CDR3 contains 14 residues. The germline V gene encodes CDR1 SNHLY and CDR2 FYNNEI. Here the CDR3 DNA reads TGTGCCAGCAAGGACCCGCAGGGTTGGGAGACCCAGTACTTC. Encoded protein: CASKDPQGWETQYF.

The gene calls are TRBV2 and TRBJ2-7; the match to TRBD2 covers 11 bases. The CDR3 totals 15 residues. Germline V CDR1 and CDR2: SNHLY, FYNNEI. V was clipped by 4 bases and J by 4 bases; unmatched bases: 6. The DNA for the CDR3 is TGTGCCAGCAGTGTGGATAGCGGGGGGGCTTACGAGCAGTACTTC. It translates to CASSVDSGGAYEQYF.

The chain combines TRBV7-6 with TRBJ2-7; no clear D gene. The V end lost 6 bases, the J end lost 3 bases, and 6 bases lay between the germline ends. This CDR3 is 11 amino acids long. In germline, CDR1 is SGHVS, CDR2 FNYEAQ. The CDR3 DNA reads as TGTGCCAGCAGTCCATACTACGAGCAGTACTTC. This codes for CASSPYYEQYF. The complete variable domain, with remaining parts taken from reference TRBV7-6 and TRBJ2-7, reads GAGVSQSPRYKVTKRGQDVALRCDPISGHVSLYWYRQALGQGPEFLTYFNYEAQQDKSGLPNDRFSAERPEGSISTLTIQRTEQRDSAMYRCASSPYYEQYFGPGTRLTVT.

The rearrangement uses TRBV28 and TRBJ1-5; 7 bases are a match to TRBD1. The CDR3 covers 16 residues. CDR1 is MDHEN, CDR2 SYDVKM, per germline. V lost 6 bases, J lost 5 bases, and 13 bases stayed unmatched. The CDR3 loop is CASSQGGARMDQPQHF. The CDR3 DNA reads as TGTGCCAGCAGCCAGGGGGGGGCGCGGATGGATCAGCCCCAGCATTTT.

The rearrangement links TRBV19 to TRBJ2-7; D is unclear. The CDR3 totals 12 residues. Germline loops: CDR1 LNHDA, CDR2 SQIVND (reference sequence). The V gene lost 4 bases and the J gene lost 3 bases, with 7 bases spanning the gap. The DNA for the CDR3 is TGTGCCAGTAGTAATATGGGCTACGAGCAGTACTTC. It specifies CASSNMGYEQYF.

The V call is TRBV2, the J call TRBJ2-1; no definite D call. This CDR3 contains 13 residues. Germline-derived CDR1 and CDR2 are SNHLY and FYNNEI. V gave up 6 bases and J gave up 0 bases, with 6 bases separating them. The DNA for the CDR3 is TGTGCCAGCAGATGGAGCTCCTACAATGAGCAGTTCTTC. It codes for CASRWSSYNEQFF.

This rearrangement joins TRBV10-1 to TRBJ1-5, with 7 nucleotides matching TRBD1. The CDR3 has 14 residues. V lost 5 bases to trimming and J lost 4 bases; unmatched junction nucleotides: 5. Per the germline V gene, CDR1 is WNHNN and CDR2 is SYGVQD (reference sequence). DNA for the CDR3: TGCGCCAGCAGTCCCGGGACAGCTAATCAGCCCCAGCATTTT. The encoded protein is CASSPGTANQPQHF.

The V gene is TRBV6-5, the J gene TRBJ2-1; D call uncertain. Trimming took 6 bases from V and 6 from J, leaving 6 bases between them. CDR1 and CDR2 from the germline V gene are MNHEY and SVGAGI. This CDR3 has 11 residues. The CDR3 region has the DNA TGTGCCAGCAGCGGACCCAATGAGCAGTTCTTC. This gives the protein CASSGPNEQFF.

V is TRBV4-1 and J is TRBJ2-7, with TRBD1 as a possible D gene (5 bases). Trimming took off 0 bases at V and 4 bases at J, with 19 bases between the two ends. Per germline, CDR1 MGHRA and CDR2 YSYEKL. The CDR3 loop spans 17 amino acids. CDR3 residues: CASSQDPGIGDFYEQYF. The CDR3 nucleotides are TGCGCCAGCAGCCAAGATCCAGGGATAGGGGATTTTTACGAGCAGTACTTC.

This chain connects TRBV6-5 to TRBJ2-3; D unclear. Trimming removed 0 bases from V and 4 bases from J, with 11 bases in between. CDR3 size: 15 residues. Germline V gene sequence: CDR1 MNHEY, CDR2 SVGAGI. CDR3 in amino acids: CASSYSNELADTQYF. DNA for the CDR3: TGTGCCAGCAGTTACTCAAACGAGCTCGCAGATACGCAGTATTTT.

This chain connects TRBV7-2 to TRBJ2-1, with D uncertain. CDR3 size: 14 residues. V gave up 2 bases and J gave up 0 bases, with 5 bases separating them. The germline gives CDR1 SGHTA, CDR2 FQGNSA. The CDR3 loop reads CASSLTTSYNEQFF. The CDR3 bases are TGTGCCAGCAGCTTAACTACCTCCTACAATGAGCAGTTCTTC.

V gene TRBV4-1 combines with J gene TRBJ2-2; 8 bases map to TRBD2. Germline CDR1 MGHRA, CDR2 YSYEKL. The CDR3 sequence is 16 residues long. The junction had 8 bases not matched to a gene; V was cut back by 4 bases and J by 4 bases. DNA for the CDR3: TGCGCCAGCAGCCGGTCGACTAGCGATAGCACCGGGGAGCTGTTTTTT. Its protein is CASSRSTSDSTGELFF.

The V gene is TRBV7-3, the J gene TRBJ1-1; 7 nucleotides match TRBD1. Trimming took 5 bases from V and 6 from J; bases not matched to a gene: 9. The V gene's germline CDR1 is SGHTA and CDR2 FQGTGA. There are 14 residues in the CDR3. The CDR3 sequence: CASSPNRGVAEAFF. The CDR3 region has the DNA TGTGCCAGCAGCCCAAACAGGGGTGTCGCTGAAGCTTTCTTT.

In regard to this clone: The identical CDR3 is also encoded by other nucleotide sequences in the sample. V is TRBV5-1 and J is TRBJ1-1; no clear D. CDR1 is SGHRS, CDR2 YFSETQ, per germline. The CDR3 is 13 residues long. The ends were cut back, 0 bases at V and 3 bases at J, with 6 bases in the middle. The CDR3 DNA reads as TGCGCCAGCAGCTTGGACAGAGACACTGAAGCTTTCTTT. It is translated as CASSLDRDTEAFF.

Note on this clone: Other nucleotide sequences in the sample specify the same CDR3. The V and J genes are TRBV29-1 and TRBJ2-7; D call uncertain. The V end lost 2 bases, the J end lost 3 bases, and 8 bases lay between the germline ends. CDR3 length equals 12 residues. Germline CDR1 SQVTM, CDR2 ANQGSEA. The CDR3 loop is CSVEKGGYEQYF. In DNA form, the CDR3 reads TGCAGCGTTGAAAAGGGCGGCTACGAGCAGTACTTC.

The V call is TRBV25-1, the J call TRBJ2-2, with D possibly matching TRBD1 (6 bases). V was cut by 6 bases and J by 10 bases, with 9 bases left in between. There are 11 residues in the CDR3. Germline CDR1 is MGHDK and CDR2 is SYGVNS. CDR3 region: CASRQGSELFF. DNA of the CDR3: TGTGCCAGCAGGCAGGGGTCGGAGCTGTTTTTT.

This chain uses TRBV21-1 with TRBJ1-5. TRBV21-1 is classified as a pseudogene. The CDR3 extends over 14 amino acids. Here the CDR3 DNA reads TGTGCCAGCATTTTCCGACCCAGCCATCAGCCCCAGCATTTT. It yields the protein CASIFRPSHQPQHF.